This T cell receptor beta chain stems from a study of regulatory T cells in long-lasting Graves disease. TCR beta libraries were built with iRepertoire HTBI primers and Arm-PCR of CDR3 regions. TCRdb recomputed calls from the multiplex PCR reads with MiXCR, one row per CDR3 protein. The sample consists of about 470,000 distinct CDR3 sequences, roughly 21% of them appearing once. Time point here: persistent/refractory GD, antithyroid drugs over 5 years with positive TRAb. RNA from PBMCs was the source of the TCR library. Germline V gene lookup returns CDR1 SGHRS and CDR2 YFSETQ. The CDR3 runs to 14 residues. V lost 1 base to trimming and J lost 6 bases, with 11 bases between them. This clonotype has a handful of counts.

This chain joins TRBV5-1 and TRBJ1-5; D might be TRBD1 (6 bases). The source of this sequence is a female donor with Graves disease. Source: peripheral blood mononuclear cells (PBMCs), taken when the disease was refractory, from a patient treated with antithyroid drugs. The CDR3 nucleotides read TGCGCCAGCAGCTTGTCGGGGGCGAGTCAGCCCCAGCATTTT. Amino acids: CASSLSGASQPQHF. The full variable domain, in which reference TRBV5-1 and TRBJ1-5 provide the parts outside the CDR3, is KAGVTQTPRYLIKTRGQQVTLSCSPISGHRSVSWYQQTPGQGLQFLFEYFSETQRNKGNFPGRFSGRQFSNSRSEMNVSTLELGDSALYLCASSLSGASQPQHFGDGTRLSIL.